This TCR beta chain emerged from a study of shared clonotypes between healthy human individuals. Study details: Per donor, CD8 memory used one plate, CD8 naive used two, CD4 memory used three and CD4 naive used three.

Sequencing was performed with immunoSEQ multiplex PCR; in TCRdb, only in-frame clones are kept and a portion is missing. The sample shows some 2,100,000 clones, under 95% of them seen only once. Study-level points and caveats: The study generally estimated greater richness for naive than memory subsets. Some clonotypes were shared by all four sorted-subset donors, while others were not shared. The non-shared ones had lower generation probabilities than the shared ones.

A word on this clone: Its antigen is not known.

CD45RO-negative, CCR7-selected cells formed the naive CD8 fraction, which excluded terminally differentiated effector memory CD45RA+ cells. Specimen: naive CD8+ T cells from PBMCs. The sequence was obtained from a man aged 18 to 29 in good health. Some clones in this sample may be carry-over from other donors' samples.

This CDR3 is CASSQTLYFRGDEQFF. For the CDR3, the DNA is TGCGCCAGCAGCCAAACCCTATACTTCAGGGGCGATGAGCAGTTCTTC. This chain joins TRBV4-3 and TRBJ2-1; D may be TRBD1 (6 bases). The germline V and J ends were trimmed by 2 bases and 8 bases, with 19 bases remaining between them. Germline CDR1 and CDR2: LGHNA and YSLEER. The CDR3 sequence is 16 residues long.